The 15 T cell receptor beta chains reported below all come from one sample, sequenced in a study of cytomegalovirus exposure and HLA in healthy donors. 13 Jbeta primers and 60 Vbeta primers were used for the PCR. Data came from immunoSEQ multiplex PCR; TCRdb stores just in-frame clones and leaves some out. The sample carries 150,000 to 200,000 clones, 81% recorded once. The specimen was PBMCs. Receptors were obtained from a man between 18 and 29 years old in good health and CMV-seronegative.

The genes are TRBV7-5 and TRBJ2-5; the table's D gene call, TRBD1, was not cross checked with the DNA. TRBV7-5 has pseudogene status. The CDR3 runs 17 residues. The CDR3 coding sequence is TGTGCCAGAAGACCTACTAGGACAGGGGGTCGCCAAGAGACCCAGTACTTC. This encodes CARRPTRTGGRQETQYF.

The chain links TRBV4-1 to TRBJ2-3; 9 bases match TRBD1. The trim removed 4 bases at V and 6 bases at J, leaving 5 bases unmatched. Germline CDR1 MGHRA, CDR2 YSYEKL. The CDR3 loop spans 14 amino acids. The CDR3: CASSRDRARDTQYF. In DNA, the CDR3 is TGCGCCAGCAGCCGGGACAGGGCGCGGGATACGCAGTATTTT.

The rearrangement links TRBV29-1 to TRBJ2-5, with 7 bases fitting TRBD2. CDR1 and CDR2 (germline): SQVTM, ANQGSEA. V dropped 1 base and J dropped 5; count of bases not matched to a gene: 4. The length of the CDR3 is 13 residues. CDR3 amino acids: CSVEAGGGETQYF. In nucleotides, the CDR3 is TGCAGCGTTGAAGCGGGAGGTGGCGAGACCCAGTACTTC.

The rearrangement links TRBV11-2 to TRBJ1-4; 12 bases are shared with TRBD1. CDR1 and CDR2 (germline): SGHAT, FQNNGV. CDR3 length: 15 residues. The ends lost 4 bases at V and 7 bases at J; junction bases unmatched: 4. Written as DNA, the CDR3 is TGTGCCAGCAGCTCCGGGACAGGGGGCGTTGAAAAACTGTTTTTT. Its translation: CASSSGTGGVEKLFF.

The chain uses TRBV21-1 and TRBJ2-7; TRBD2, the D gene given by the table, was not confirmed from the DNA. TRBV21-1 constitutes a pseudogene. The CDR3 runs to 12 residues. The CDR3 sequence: CASGRAKHEQYF. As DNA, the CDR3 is TGTGCCAGCGGGCGGGCTAAACACGAGCAGTACTTC.

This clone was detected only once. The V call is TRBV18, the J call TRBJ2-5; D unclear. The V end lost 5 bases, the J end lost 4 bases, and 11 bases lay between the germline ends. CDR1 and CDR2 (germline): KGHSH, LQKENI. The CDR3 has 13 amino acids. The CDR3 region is CASSGDFGETQYF. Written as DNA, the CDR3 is TGTGCCAGCTCAGGCGACTTTGGAGAGACCCAGTACTTC.

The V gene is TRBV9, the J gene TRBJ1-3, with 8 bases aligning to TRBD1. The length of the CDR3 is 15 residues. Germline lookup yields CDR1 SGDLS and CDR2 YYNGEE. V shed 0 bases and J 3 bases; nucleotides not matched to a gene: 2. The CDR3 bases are TGTGCCAGCAGCGTAGTAGGACAGGGTGGAAACACCATATATTTT. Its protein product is CASSVVGQGGNTIYF.

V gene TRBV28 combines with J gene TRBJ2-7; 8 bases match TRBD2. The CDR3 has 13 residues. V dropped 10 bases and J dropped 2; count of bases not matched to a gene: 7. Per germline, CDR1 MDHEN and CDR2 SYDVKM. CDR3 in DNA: TGTGCCATCCAAGCGGGAGCGGCCTACGAGCAGTACTTC. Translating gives CAIQAGAAYEQYF.

The CDR3 sequence: CASSQEGTGRPYNEQFF. The DNA for the CDR3 is TGCGCCAGCAGCCAAGAGGGGACCGGGAGGCCCTACAATGAGCAGTTCTTC. The rearrangement joins TRBV4-1 to TRBJ2-1; the match to TRBD2 covers 7 bases. This CDR3 spans 17 amino acids. Germline-derived CDR1 and CDR2 are MGHRA and YSYEKL. Unmatched junction bases numbered 7, after V lost 0 bases and J lost 2 bases.

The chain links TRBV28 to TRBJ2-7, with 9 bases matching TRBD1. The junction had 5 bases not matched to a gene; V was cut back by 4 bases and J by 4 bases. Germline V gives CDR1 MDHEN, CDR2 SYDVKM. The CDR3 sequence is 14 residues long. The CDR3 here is CASSSGTGIYEQYF. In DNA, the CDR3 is TGTGCCAGCAGTTCCGGGACAGGGATATACGAGCAGTACTTC.

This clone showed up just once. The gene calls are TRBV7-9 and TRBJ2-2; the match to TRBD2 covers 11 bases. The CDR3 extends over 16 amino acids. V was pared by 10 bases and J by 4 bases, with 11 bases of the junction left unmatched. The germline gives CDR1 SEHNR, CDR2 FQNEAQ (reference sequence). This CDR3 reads CANGHIAGGTTGELFF. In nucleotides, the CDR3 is TGTGCCAACGGTCACATAGCGGGGGGGACCACCGGGGAGCTGTTTTTT.

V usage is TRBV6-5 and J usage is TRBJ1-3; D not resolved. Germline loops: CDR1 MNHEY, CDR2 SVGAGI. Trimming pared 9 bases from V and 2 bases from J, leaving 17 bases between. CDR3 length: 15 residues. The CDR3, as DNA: TGTGCCAGTACCCGTCATCTCGCAGCTGGAAACACCATATATTTT. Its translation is CASTRHLAAGNTIYF.

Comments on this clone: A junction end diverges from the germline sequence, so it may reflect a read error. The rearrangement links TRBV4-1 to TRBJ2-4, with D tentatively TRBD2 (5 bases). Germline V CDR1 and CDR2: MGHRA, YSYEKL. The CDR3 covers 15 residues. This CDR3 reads CVSSQVGVAKNIQYF. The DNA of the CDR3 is TGCGTCAGCAGCCAAGTGGGAGTAGCCAAAAACATTCAGTACTTC.

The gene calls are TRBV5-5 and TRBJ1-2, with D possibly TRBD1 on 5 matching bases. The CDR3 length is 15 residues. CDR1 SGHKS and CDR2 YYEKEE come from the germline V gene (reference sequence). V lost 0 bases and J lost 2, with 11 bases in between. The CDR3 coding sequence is TGTGCCAGCAGCTTGGCCCCGGGGGGAAACTATGGCTACACCTTC. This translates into CASSLAPGGNYGYTF.

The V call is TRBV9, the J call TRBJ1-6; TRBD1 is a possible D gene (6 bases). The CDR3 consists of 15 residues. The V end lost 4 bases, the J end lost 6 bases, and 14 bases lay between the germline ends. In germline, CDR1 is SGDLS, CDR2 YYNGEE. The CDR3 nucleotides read TGTGCCAGCAGCACCCAGACAGGTTCTAATTCACCCCTCCACTTT. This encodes CASSTQTGSNSPLHF.